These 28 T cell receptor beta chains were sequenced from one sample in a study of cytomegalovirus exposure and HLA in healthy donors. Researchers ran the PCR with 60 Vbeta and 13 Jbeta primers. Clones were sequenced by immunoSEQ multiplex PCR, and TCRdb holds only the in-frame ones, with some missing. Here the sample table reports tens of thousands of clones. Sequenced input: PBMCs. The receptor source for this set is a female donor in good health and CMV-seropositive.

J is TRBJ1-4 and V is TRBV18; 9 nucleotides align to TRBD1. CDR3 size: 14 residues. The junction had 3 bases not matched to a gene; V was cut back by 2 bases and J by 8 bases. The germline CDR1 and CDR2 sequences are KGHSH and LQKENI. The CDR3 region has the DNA TGTGCCAGCTCACCAACAGGGACAGGGGAAAAACTGTTTTTT. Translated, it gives CASSPTGTGEKLFF. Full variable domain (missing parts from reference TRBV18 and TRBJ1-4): NAGVMQNPRHLVRRRGQEARLRCSPMKGHSHVYWYRQLPEEGLKFMVYLQKENIIDESGMPKERFSAEFPKEGPSILRIQQVVRGDSAAYFCASSPTGTGEKLFFGSGTQLSVL.

CDR3 sequence reads: CASSFGTSGLYEQYF. DNA of the CDR3: TGTGCCAGCAGTTTCGGGACTAGCGGGCTCTACGAGCAGTACTTC. The chain joins TRBV27 to TRBJ2-7, with 12 bases aligning to TRBD2. The CDR3 contains 15 residues. V lost 3 bases, J lost 3 bases, and 3 bases stayed unmatched. Germline assignment: CDR1 MNHEY and CDR2 SMNVEV (reference sequence).

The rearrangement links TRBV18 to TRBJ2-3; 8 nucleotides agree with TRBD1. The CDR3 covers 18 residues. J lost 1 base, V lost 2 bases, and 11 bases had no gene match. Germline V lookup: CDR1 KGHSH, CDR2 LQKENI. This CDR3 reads CASSPGLLRGRGTDTQYF. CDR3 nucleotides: TGTGCCAGCTCACCAGGCCTTCTCAGGGGGCGAGGCACAGATACGCAGTATTTT.

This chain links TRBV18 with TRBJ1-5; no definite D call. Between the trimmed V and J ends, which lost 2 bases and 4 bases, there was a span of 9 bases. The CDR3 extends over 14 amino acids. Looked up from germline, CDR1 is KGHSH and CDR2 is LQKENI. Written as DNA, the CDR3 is TGTGCCAGCTCACCATCAGGTGCAAATCAGCCCCAGCATTTT. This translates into CASSPSGANQPQHF.

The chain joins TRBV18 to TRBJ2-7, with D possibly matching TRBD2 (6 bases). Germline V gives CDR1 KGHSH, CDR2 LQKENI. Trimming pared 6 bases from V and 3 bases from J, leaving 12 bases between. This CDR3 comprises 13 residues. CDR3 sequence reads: CASSRGPFYEQYF. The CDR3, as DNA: TGTGCCAGCTCGCGGGGCCCCTTCTACGAGCAGTACTTC.

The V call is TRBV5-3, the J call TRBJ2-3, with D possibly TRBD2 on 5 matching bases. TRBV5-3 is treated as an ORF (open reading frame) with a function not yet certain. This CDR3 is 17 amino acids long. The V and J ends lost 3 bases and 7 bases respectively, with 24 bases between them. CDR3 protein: CARSSEGWVVRENTQYF. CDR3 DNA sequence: TGTGCCAGAAGCTCTGAGGGATGGGTAGTTCGGGAAAATACGCAGTATTTT.

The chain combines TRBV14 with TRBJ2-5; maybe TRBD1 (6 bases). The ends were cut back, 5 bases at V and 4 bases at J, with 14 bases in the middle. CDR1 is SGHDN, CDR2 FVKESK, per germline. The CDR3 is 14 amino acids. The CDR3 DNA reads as TGTGCCAGCAGCGACGAGTGGGGGCGAGAGACCCAGTACTTC. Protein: CASSDEWGRETQYF.

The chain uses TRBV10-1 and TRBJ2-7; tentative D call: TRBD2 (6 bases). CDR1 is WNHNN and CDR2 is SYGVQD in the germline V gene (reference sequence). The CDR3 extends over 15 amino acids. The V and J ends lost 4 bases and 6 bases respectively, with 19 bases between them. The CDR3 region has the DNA TGCGCCAGCAGTGGGTATAGCCTAGCGCGATGCGAGCAGTACTTC. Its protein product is CASSGYSLARCEQYF.

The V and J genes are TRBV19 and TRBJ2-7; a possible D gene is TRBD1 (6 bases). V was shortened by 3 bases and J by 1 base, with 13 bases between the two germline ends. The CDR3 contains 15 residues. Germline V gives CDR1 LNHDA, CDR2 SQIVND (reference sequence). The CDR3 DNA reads TGTGCCAGTAGTATCCTTTCGGACAGTTCCTACGAGCAGTACTTC. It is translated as CASSILSDSSYEQYF.

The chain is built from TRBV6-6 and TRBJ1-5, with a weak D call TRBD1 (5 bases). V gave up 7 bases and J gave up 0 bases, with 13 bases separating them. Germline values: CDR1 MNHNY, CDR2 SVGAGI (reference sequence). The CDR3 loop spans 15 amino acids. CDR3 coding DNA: TGTGCCAGCACGCCGGGGGGGAGTAGCAATCAGCCCCAGCATTTT. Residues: CASTPGGSSNQPQHF.

The CDR3 coding sequence is TGTGCCAGCAGTTCAAAAGGGGCGTGGGGGGGAGATGGCTACACCTTC. Translated: CASSSKGAWGGDGYTF. The chain is built from TRBV6-5 and TRBJ1-2; perhaps TRBD1 as D (5 bases). Trimming shortened V by 4 bases and J by 6 bases, and 21 bases separated the two germline ends. Germline-derived CDR1 and CDR2 are MNHEY and SVGAGI. The length of the CDR3 is 16 residues.

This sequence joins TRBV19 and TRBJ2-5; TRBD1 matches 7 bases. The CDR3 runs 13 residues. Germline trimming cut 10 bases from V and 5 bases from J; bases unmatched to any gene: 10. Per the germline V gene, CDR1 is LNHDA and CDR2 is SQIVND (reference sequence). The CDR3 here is CATSQGDAETQYF. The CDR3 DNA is TGTGCCACCTCTCAGGGGGATGCGGAGACCCAGTACTTC.

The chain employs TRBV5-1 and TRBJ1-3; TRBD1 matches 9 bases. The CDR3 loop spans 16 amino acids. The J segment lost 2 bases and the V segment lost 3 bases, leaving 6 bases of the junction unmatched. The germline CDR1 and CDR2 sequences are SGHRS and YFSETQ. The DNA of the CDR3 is TGCGCCAGCAGCTGGGGGACAGGGTCGACTGGAAACACCATATATTTT. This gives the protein CASSWGTGSTGNTIYF.

The CDR3 nucleotides are TGTGCCATCAGTTGGGACTACAATGGCTACACCTTC. The encoded protein is CAISWDYNGYTF. The chain links TRBV10-3 to TRBJ1-2, with D possibly TRBD1 on 5 matching bases. This CDR3 has 12 amino acids. Trimming pared 5 bases from V and 6 bases from J, leaving 10 bases between. Germline assignment: CDR1 ENHRY and CDR2 SYGVKD.

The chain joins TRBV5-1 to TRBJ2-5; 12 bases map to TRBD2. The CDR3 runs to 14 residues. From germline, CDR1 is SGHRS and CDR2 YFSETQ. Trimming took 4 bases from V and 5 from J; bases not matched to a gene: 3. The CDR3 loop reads CASSTGLAGETQYF. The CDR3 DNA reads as TGCGCCAGCAGCACGGGACTAGCGGGTGAGACCCAGTACTTC.

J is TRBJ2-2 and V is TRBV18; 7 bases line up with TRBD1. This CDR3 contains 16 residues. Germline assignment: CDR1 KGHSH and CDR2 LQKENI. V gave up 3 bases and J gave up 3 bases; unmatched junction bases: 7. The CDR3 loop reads CASSPADRADTGELFF. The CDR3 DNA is TGTGCCAGCTCACCGGCCGACAGGGCCGACACCGGGGAGCTGTTTTTT.

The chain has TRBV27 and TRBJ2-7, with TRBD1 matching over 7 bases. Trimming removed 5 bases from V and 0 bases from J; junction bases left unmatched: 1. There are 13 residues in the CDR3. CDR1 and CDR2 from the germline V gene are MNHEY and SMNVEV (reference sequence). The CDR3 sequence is CASSRTGSYEQYF. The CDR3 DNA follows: TGTGCCAGCAGTAGGACAGGCTCCTACGAGCAGTACTTC.

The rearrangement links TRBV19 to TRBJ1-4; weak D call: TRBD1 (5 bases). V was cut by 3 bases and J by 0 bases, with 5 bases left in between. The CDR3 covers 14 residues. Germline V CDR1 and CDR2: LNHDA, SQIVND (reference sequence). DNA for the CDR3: TGTGCCAGTAGTATCAGGGCAACTAATGAAAAACTGTTTTTT. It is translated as CASSIRATNEKLFF.

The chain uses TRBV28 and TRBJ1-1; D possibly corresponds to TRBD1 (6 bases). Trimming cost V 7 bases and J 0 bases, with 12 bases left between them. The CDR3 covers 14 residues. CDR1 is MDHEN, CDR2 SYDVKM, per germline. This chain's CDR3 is CASTGTGLNTEAFF. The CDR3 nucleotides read TGTGCCAGCACCGGTACAGGGTTGAACACTGAAGCTTTCTTT.

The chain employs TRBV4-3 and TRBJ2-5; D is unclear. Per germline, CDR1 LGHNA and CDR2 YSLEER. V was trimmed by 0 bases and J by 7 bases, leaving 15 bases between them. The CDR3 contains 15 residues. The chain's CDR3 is CASSQERSEAVTQYF. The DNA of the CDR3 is TGCGCCAGCAGCCAAGAGCGGAGCGAAGCAGTGACCCAGTACTTC.

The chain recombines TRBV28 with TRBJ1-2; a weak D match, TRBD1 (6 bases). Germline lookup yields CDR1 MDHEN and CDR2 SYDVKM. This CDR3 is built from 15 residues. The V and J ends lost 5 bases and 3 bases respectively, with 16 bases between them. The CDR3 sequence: CASSGTQGKDYGYTF. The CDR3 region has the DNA TGTGCCAGCAGTGGAACACAGGGTAAGGACTATGGCTACACCTTC.

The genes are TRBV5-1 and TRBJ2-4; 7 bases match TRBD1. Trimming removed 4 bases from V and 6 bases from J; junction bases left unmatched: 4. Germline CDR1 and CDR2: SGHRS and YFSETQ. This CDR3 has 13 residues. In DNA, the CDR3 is TGCGCCAGCAGCACGCGACAGGGAAACATTCAGTACTTC. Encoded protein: CASSTRQGNIQYF.

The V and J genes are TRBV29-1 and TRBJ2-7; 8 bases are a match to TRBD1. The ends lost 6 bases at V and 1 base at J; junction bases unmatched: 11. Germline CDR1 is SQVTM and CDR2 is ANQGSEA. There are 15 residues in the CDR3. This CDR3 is CSVEYAGTGSYEQYF. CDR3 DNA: TGCAGCGTCGAATACGCCGGGACAGGATCCTACGAGCAGTACTTC.

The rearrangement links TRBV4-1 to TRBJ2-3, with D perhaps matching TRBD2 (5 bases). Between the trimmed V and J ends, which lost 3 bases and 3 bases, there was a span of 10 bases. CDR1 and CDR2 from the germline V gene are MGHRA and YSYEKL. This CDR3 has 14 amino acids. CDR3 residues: CASSQGAGTDTQYF. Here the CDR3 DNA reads TGCGCCAGCAGCCAGGGAGCCGGTACAGATACGCAGTATTTT.

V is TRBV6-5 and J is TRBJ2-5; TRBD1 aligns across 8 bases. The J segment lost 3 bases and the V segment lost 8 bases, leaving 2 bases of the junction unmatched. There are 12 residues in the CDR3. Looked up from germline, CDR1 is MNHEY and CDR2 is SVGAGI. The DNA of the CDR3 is TGTGCCAGCCGGGGACAGGAAGAGACCCAGTACTTC. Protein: CASRGQEETQYF.

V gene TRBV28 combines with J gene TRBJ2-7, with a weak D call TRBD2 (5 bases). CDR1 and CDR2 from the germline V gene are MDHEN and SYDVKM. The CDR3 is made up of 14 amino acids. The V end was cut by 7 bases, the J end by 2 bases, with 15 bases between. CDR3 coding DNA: TGTGCCAGCACCCCCGGCGGAGGTGCCTACGAGCAGTACTTC. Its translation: CASTPGGGAYEQYF.

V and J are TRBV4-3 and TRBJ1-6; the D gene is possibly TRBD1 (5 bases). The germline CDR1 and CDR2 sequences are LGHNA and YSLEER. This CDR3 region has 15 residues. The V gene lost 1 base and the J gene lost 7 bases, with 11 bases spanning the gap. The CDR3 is CASSQGDLRNSPLHF. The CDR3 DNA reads TGCGCCAGCAGCCAAGGGGACTTGCGGAATTCACCCCTCCACTTT.

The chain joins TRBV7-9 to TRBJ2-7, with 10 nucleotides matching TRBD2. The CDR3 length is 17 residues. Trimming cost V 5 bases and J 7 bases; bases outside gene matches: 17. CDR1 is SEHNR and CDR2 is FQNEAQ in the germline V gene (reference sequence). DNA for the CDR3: TGTGCCAGCAGCCGAACCATGCCTAGCGGGAGAGTTTGGGAGCAGTACTTC. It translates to CASSRTMPSGRVWEQYF.